The rows below give T cell receptor beta chains drawn from one sample of a study of graft-versus-host responses after intestinal transplantation. No antigen has been identified for these receptors. Generated by immunoSEQ multiplex PCR, the TCRdb table keeps only in-frame clones and is missing some. The table lists about 100,000 clones, roughly 87% of them singletons. The material sequenced was unstimulated CD4+ T cells sorted from spleen or lymph node cells, taken before transplant. The receptors come from a human donor who was the organ donor for an intestinal transplant. Both conserved end residues are part of each CDR3. D genes are given only for firm matches. Only part of the rows carry a size: once, few, many, or a class if the clone is expanded.

clone size	D gene	V gene	J gene	CDR3 DNA	CDR3 protein
once	.	TRBV2	TRBJ1-1	TGTGCCAGCAGTGAAGGAGGGGCGACGAACACTGAAGCTTTCTTT	CASSEGGATNTEAFF
.	.	TRBV30	TRBJ1-4	TGTGCCTGGTCCATTGGGGGTCTTAATGAAAAACTGTTTTTT	CAWSIGGLNEKLFF
.	.	TRBV5-1	TRBJ1-6	TGCGCCAGCAGCTTCCGGCCGCCCAGCTCGAGCTCCTATAATTCACCCCTCCACTTT	CASSFRPPSSSSYNSPLHF
.	.	TRBV5-4	TRBJ2-7	TGTGCCAGCAGCTTGGTGGCTCAACCGACCTACGAGCAGTACTTC	CASSLVAQPTYEQYF
.	TRBD1	TRBV5-4	TRBJ1-2	TGTGCCAGCAGCCAGGGGGCGGGTGGGCCAGACTATGGCTACACCTTC	CASSQGAGGPDYGYTF
.	.	TRBV19	TRBJ1-5	TGTGCCAGTAGTATAGGGTTTAATGACCAGCATTTT	CASSIGFNDQHF
.	TRBD1	TRBV28	TRBJ1-2	TGTGCCAGCTTACCGACAGGGGGCTATCAATGGGATGGCTACACCTTC	CASLPTGGYQWDGYTF
.	.	TRBV6-5	TRBJ1-5	TGTGCCAGCAGCCCCTCGGTTGGGCGCAATCAGCCCCAGCATTTT	CASSPSVGRNQPQHF
.	.	TRBV5-1	TRBJ1-2	TGCGCCAGCAGCTTGGCCCGGGGGCAAAACTATGGCTACACCTTC	CASSLARGQNYGYTF
.	.	TRBV27	TRBJ2-7	TGTGCCAGCAGTTTCCGAGGACGGCTACCCTCCTACGAGCAGTACTTC	CASSFRGRLPSYEQYF
.	TRBD2	TRBV5-1	TRBJ2-5	TGCGCCAGCAGGACTAGCACCCAAGAGACCCAGTACTTC	CASRTSTQETQYF
.	.	TRBV2	TRBJ1-5	TGTGCCAGCAGTGAATTATCCATAGGGAACTTTTATAGCAATCAGCCCCAGCATTTT	CASSELSIGNFYSNQPQHF
.	.	TRBV6-5	TRBJ1-5	TGTGCCAGCAGCCAGGGATATCAGCCCCAGCATTTT	CASSQGYQPQHF
few	.	TRBV7-9	TRBJ1-4	TGTGCCAGCAGCTTAGTTAGCTGGGCCCAGGGAGAAAAACTGTTTTTT	CASSLVSWAQGEKLFF
.	.	TRBV19	TRBJ1-2	TGTGCCAGTAGTAAACCTTATGGCTACACCTTC	CASSKPYGYTF
.	.	TRBV19	TRBJ2-7	TGTGCCAGTAGTATGCAGGGGCAGAGGGGGCAGTACTTC	CASSMQGQRGQYF
.	.	TRBV2	TRBJ2-5	TGTGCCAGCAGTAGGACTTACCTTCGGCAGACCCAGTACTTC	CASSRTYLRQTQYF
.	.	TRBV9	TRBJ1-4	TGTGCCAGCAGCGACTCTGTTGGGGAAAAACTGTTTTTT	CASSDSVGEKLFF
.	.	TRBV4-1	TRBJ1-1	TGCGCCAGCAGCCAACCCGGGGATAAAGCTGAAGCTTTCTTT	CASSQPGDKAEAFF
.	.	TRBV15	TRBJ2-6	TGTGCCACCAGCCCGGAGCCCATACTTTCTGGGGCCAACGTCCTGACTTTC	CATSPEPILSGANVLTF
.	.	TRBV5-1	TRBJ1-2	TGCGCCAGCAGCTTGGCCCCGGGAGGGGGCTATGGCTACACCTTC	CASSLAPGGGYGYTF
.	TRBD1	TRBV27	TRBJ2-2	TGTGCCAGCAGACCGAGACAGGGGGTAATACGTCCTCTCCTCTCCGGGGAGCTGTTTTTT	CASRPRQGVIRPLLSGELFF
.	.	TRBV9	TRBJ1-6	TGTGCCAGCAGCGTAGGGCAGATTAGCTCCTATAATTCACCCCTCCACTTT	CASSVGQISSYNSPLHF
.	.	TRBV30	TRBJ1-6	TGTGCCTGGGGACGGTACAATTCACCCCTCCACTTT	CAWGRYNSPLHF
.	.	TRBV11-2	TRBJ1-1	TGTGCCAGCAGCATCAACACTGAAGCTTTCTTT	CASSINTEAFF
.	TRBD1	TRBV5-1	TRBJ1-2	TGCGCCAGCAGCTTGGTCGGGACAGGGGGCGGCTACACCTTC	CASSLVGTGGGYTF
.	.	TRBV5-1	TRBJ2-5	TGCGCCAGCAGCTACTTTCGGGTTGGAGAGACCCAGTACTTC	CASSYFRVGETQYF
.	TRBD1	TRBV2	TRBJ1-5	TGTGCCAGCAGACTAGAGGACAGGGTCGATAGCAATCAGCCCCAGCATTTT	CASRLEDRVDSNQPQHF
.	.	TRBV2	TRBJ2-2	TGTGCCAGCAGTGCTAGTGTGACCGGGGAGCTGTTTTTT	CASSASVTGELFF
few	.	TRBV5-1	TRBJ2-3	TGCGCCAGCAGCACGGACGGCCTTAGCACAGATACGCAGTATTTT	CASSTDGLSTDTQYF
.	TRBD2	TRBV7-3	TRBJ2-7	TGTGCCAGCAGCCTTCGGACTAGCCCCATCTACGAGCAGTACTTC	CASSLRTSPIYEQYF
.	.	TRBV6-6	TRBJ2-7	TGTGCCAGCAGTTACAAGGCGACCTACGAGCAGTACTTC	CASSYKATYEQYF
.	TRBD1	TRBV7-8	TRBJ1-2	TGTGCCAGCAGCCAACAGGGGGCTATTGGCTACACCTTC	CASSQQGAIGYTF
.	TRBD2	TRBV2	TRBJ2-7	TGTGCCAGCAGGAAGCCAGGGAGGGTAAACTCCTACGAGCAGTACTTC	CASRKPGRVNSYEQYF
once	TRBD1	TRBV30	TRBJ2-7	TGTGCCGCTTCCCGGGACAGTAACTCCTACGAGCAGTACTTC	CAASRDSNSYEQYF
.	.	TRBV28	TRBJ1-2	TGTGCCAGCAGTTTGGGACGGATTAACTATGGCTACACCTTC	CASSLGRINYGYTF
.	.	TRBV2	TRBJ2-7	TGTGCCAGCAGTGAGGTTACGGACGTGCAGTACTTC	CASSEVTDVQYF
.	.	TRBV5-5	TRBJ1-1	TGTGCCAGCAGCCGGAACAGGGACACTGAAGCTTTCTTT	CASSRNRDTEAFF
.	TRBD1	TRBV28	TRBJ2-7	TGTGCCAGCAGTTCGGGACAGCTCTCCTACGAGCAGTACTTC	CASSSGQLSYEQYF
.	.	TRBV7-6	TRBJ2-1	TGTGCCAGCAGCGTCGACAATGAGCAGTTCTTC	CASSVDNEQFF
.	.	TRBV7-2	TRBJ1-2	TGTGCCAGCAGCCCACGAAATTCATATGGCTACACCTTC	CASSPRNSYGYTF
.	.	TRBV2	TRBJ1-6	TGTGCCAGCGTTTTAGACGGGCCTTGGTCCCTCCACTTT	CASVLDGPWSLHF
.	.	TRBV27	TRBJ1-1	TGTGCCAGCAGTTCCCGACGGGTAATGAACACTGAAGCTTTCTTT	CASSSRRVMNTEAFF
.	TRBD2	TRBV28	TRBJ2-3	TGTGCCAGTGGACTAGCGGGGGCCCCTAGCACAGATACGCAGTATTTT	CASGLAGAPSTDTQYF
.	.	TRBV2	TRBJ1-5	TGTGCCAGCAGTGACAGGGGTGGAATAAATCAGCCCCAGCATTTT	CASSDRGGINQPQHF
once	.	TRBV30	TRBJ1-1	TGTGCCTGGAGATTAGGATACAACACTGAAGCTTTCTTT	CAWRLGYNTEAFF
.	TRBD2	TRBV5-6	TRBJ2-1	TGTGCCAGCAGCTTGGAGCGGGGGCCGTACAATGAGCAGTTCTTC	CASSLERGPYNEQFF
.	TRBD2	TRBV19	TRBJ2-1	TGTGCCAGTAGTGTCCTAGCGGGGGGGCTATATGAGCAGTTCTTC	CASSVLAGGLYEQFF
.	TRBD2	TRBV6-1	TRBJ2-1	TGTGCCAGCAGTGAAGCCCGAGCGGGAGTAGGGCAGTTCTTC	CASSEARAGVGQFF
.	.	TRBV6-6	TRBJ1-1	TGTGCCAGCAGTTGGGGGAACACTGAAGCTTTCTTT	CASSWGNTEAFF
.	.	TRBV6-5	TRBJ2-5	TGTGCCAGCAGCCGCACCCTGGCGGAGACCCAGTACTTC	CASSRTLAETQYF
.	.	TRBV7-2	TRBJ1-2	TGTGCCAGCAGCTTAGTGGGGGTAGGGGCCTGGGGCTACACCTTC	CASSLVGVGAWGYTF
.	TRBD1	TRBV6-4	TRBJ1-3	TGTGCCAGCAGTGACCCGCAAATCGGGACAGAGCCTTCCAACTCTGGAAACACCATATATTTT	CASSDPQIGTEPSNSGNTIYF
.	TRBD1	TRBV28	TRBJ2-4	TGTGCCAGCAGACCCTCAGGGGGAAAGGCCAAAAACATTCAGTACTTC	CASRPSGGKAKNIQYF
.	TRBD2	TRBV6-4	TRBJ2-3	TGTGCCAGCAGTGCTTCCGGGACTAGCGGGACAGATACGCAGTATTTT	CASSASGTSGTDTQYF
.	.	TRBV27	TRBJ2-7	TGTGCCAGCAGTTTTCTGGCCAGTGCAGCCTACGAGCAGTACTTC	CASSFLASAAYEQYF
.	.	TRBV7-8	TRBJ1-2	TGTGCCAGCAGTTGGGACGGTAACTATGGCTACACCTTC	CASSWDGNYGYTF
few	TRBD1	TRBV10-3	TRBJ1-3	TGTGCCATCAGCGGGGACAGGGTAATCTCTGGAAACACCATATATTTT	CAISGDRVISGNTIYF
.	.	TRBV5-6	TRBJ2-3	TGTGCCAGCAGCTTGGCGAGCACAGATACGCAGTATTTT	CASSLASTDTQYF